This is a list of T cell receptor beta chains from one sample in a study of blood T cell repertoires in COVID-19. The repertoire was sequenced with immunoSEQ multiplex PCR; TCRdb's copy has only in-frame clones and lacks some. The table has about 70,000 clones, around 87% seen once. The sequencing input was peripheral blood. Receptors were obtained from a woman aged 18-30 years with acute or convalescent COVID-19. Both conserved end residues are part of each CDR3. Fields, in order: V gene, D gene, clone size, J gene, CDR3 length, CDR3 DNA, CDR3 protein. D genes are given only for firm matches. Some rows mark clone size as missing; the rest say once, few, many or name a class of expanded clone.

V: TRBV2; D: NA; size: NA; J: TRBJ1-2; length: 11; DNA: TGTGCCAGCAGTGAGCGGGATGGCTACACCTTC; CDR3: CASSERDGYTF
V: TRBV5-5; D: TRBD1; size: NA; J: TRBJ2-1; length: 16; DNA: TGTGCCAGCAACACCCTGACAGGGGAAAAGGGGAATGAGCAGTTCTTC; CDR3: CASNTLTGEKGNEQFF
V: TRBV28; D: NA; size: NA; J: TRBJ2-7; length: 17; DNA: TGTGCCAGCAGTCGCAATAGAGGGAGAGGGGGGGGCTACGAGCAGTACTTC; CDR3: CASSRNRGRGGGYEQYF
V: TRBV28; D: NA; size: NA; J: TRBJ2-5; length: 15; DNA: TGTGCCAGCAGCCCCAGCGGGACACGACAAGAGACCCAGTACTTC; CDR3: CASSPSGTRQETQYF
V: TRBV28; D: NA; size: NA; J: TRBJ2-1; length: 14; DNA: TGTGCCAGCAGTTCCCCTTGGAGGGGCAATGAGCAGTTCTTC; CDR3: CASSSPWRGNEQFF
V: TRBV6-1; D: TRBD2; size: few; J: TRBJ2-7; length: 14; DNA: TGTGCCAGCAGGTCTAGCGGGGGGCTGGCCGAGCAGTACTTC; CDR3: CASRSSGGLAEQYF
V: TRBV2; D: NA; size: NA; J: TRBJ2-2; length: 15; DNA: TGTGCCAGCAGTGAATCCAGGGTGGGCACCGGGGAGCTGTTTTTT; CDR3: CASSESRVGTGELFF
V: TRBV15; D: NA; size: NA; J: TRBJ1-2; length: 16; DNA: TGTGCCACCAGCAGAGATCGGAGGACAGACTATGAGGGCTACACCTTC; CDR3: CATSRDRRTDYEGYTF
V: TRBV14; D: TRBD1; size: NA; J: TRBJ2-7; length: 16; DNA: TGTGCCAGCAGCCCTCGGGCGGGACAGGGGGGTTACGAGCAGTACTTC; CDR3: CASSPRAGQGGYEQYF
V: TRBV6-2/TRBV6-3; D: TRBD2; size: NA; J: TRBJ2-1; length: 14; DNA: TGTGCCAGCAGTCCGGGACTAGCGTCGAATGAGCAGTTCTTC; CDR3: CASSPGLASNEQFF
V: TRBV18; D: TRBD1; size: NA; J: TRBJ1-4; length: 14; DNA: TGTGCCAGCTCACCCGGACAGGGAGGCGAAAAACTGTTTTTT; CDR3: CASSPGQGGEKLFF
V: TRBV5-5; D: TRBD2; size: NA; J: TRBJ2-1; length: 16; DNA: TGTGCCAGCAGCCTAGCACTAGCGGGAGTATACAATGAGCAGTTCTTC; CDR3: CASSLALAGVYNEQFF
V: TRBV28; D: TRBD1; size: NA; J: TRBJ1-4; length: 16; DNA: TGTGCCAGCAGTGGCAACAGGGGGCGGACTAATGAAAAACTGTTTTTT; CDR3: CASSGNRGRTNEKLFF
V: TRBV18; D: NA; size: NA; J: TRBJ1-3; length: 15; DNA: TGTGCCAGCTCACCAGGCCGGGGGGCTGGAAACACCATATATTTT; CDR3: CASSPGRGAGNTIYF
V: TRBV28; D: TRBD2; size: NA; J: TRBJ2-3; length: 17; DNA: TGTGCCAGCAGTTTGCGACTAGCGGGGTTGTACACAGATACGCAGTATTTT; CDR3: CASSLRLAGLYTDTQYF
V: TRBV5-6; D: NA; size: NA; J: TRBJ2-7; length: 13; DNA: TGTGCCAGCAGCCTTACTGAAAGTGTCGAGCAGTACTTC; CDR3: CASSLTESVEQYF
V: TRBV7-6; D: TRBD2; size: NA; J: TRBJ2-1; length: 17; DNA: TGTGCCAGCAGCTTAGAGGCTAGCGGGAGGGCCTTAGATGAGCAGTTCTTC; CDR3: CASSLEASGRALDEQFF
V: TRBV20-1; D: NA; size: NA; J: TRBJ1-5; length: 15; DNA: TGCAGTGCTAGTCCCGGGAGATATAGCAATCAGCCCCAGCATTTT; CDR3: CSASPGRYSNQPQHF
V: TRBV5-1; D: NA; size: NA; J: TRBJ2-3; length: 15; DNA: TGCGCCAGCAGCTTGGACGGGGGACGCACAGATACGCAGTATTTT; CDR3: CASSLDGGRTDTQYF
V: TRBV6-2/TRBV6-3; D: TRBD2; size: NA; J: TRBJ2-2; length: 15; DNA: TGTGCCAGCCGCCGAGCGGGACCGAACACCGGGGAGCTGTTTTTT; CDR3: CASRRAGPNTGELFF
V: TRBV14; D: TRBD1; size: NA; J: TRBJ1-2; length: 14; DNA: TGTGCCAGCAGCTTCCAGGGGGCTCCCTCAGGCTACACCTTC; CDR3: CASSFQGAPSGYTF
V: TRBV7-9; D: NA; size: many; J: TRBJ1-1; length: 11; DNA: TGTGCCAGCAGCTCTTCCACTGAAGCTTTCTTT; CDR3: CASSSSTEAFF
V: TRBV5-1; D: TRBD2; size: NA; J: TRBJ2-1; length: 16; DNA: TGCGCCAGCAGCTTGATTGGCGGGAGTAGTGGCAATGAGCAGTTCTTC; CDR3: CASSLIGGSSGNEQFF
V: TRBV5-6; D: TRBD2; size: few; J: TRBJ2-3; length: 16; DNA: TGTGCCAGCAGCTTGGTCACTAGCGGGATTGGGAATACGCAGTATTTT; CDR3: CASSLVTSGIGNTQYF
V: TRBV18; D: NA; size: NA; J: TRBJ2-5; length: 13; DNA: TGTGCCAGCTCACCGGCTTGGCAAGAGACCCAGTACTTC; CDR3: CASSPAWQETQYF
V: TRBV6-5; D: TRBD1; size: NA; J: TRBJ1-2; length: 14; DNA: TGTGCCAGCAGCCCCCTGGGACAGGGTTATGGCTACACCTTC; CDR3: CASSPLGQGYGYTF
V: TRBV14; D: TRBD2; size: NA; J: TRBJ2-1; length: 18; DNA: TGTGCCAGCAGCCAAAGAATTAGCGGGACGAGCTCCTACAATGAGCAGTTCTTC; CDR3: CASSQRISGTSSYNEQFF
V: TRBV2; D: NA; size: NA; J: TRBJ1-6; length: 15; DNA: TGTGCCAGCAGTGACCAAGCAGGACTTTCTTCACCCCTCCACTTT; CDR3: CASSDQAGLSSPLHF
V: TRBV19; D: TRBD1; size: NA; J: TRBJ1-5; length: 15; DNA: TGTGCCAGTAGGACCGGACAGGGCAGGGGTGGGCCCCAGCATTTT; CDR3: CASRTGQGRGGPQHF
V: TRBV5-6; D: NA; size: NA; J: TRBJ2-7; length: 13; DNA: TGTGCCAGCAGCTTAGGGGCCCTGGGGGAGCAGTACTTC; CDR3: CASSLGALGEQYF
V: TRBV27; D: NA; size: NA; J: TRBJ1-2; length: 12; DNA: TGTGCCAGCAGGTCCTCAGGTTATGGCTACACCTTC; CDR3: CASRSSGYGYTF
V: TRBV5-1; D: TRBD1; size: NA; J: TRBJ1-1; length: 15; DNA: TGCGCCAGCAGCTTGGCGGGGACAGGGGGCACTGAAGCTTTCTTT; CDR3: CASSLAGTGGTEAFF
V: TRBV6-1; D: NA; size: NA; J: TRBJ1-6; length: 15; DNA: TGTGCCAGCAGTGATCTCCGCGTAGGGGGATCACCCCTCCACTTT; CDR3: CASSDLRVGGSPLHF
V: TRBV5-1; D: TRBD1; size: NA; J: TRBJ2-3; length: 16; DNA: TGCGCCAGCAGCTGGGGGGACACAGGGGGTCCAGATACGCAGTATTTT; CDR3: CASSWGDTGGPDTQYF
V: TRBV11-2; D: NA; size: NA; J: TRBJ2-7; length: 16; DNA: TGTGCCAGCAGCTCCCAGGGGATCCTCTCAGGGTACGAGCAGTACTTC; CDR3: CASSSQGILSGYEQYF
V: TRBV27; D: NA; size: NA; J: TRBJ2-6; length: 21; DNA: TGTGCCAGCAGTTCACCGACAGGCAATAGACACCGATTGCCTGGGGCCAACGTCCTGACTTTC; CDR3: CASSSPTGNRHRLPGANVLTF
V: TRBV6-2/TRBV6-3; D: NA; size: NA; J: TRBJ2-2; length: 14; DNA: TGTGCCAGCAGTTCGCAGGCCGACACCGGGGAGCTGTTTTTT; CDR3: CASSSQADTGELFF
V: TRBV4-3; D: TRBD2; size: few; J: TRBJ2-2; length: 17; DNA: TGCGCCAGCAGCCAAGTTGATCTCGGGAGGTATACCGGGGAGCTGTTTTTT; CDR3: CASSQVDLGRYTGELFF
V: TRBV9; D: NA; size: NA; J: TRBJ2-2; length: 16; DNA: TGTGCCAGCAGCGTAGCGGGGACTCCTCAGACCGGGGAGCTGTTTTTT; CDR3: CASSVAGTPQTGELFF
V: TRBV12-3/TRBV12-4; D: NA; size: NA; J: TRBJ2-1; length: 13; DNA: TGTGCCAGCAGTTTAGGCAGCTACAATGAGCAGTTCTTC; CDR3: CASSLGSYNEQFF
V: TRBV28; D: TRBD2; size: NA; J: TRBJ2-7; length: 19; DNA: TGTGCCAGCAGTTTAAGGTTCGATTGGGTACCTAGCGGGGGGCCCGAGCAGTACTTC; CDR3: CASSLRFDWVPSGGPEQYF
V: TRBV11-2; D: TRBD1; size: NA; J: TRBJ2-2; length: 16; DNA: TGTGCCAGCAGCCTTCCGGGGACAGAGAACACCGGGGAGCTGTTTTTT; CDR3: CASSLPGTENTGELFF
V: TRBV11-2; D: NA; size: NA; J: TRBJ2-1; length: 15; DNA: TGTGCCAGCAGCTTGAGGGGGAACTCCTACAATGAGCAGTTCTTC; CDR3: CASSLRGNSYNEQFF
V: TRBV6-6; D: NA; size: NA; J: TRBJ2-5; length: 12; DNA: TGTGCCAGCAGTTACTCGTCGGAGACCCAGTACTTC; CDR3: CASSYSSETQYF
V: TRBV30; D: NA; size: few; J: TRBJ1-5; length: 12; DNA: TGTGCCTGGAGTATAAGCAATCAGCCCCAGCATTTT; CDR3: CAWSISNQPQHF